A selection of T cell receptor beta chains follows, all from one sample in a study of T cell repertoires in cytomegalovirus infection. Antigens for these TCRs are unknown. Via MiXCR, TCRdb re-called the reads, giving one row per CDR3 protein. This sample yields about 130,000 distinct CDR3 sequences, of which about 31% are seen a single time; 45% to 55% belongs to the top ten. The specimen comprised CD8+ T cells from cultured PBMCs, sampled from culture after CMV antigen stimulation. These receptors came from a human donor in good health (CMV status not recorded). Some clones in this sample may be carry-over from other donors' samples. CDR3s include the opening cysteine and the closing phenylalanine or tryptophan. A D gene is named only where the DNA matches it firmly.

CDR3aa,j_gene,d_gene,v_gene,len
CASSLQGPYNEQFF,TRBJ2-1,.,TRBV6-5,14
CASSLAGTGETQYF,TRBJ2-5,TRBD1,TRBV5-4,14
CASSYTGDYGYTF,TRBJ1-2,TRBD1,TRBV28,13
CASSLTANSGNTIYF,TRBJ1-3,.,TRBV28,15
CASSWDRLNTGELFF,TRBJ2-2,TRBD1,TRBV7-8,15
CASSRGTATEAFF,TRBJ1-1,TRBD1,TRBV19,13
CASRQGNYGYTF,TRBJ1-2,.,TRBV4-1,12
CASSFRDSEGYTF,TRBJ1-2,.,TRBV3-1,13
CASSLAGGSPLHF,TRBJ1-6,.,TRBV5-4,13
CASRPSGGLLYEQYF,TRBJ2-7,TRBD2,TRBV12-3/TRBV12-4,15
CASSGGLMNTEAFF,TRBJ1-1,.,TRBV19,14
CASSTWGDSYEQYF,TRBJ2-7,.,TRBV7-2,14
CASSQGPAETQYF,TRBJ2-5,.,TRBV4-1,13
CASSPGIKAVQYF,TRBJ2-7,.,TRBV19,13
CASSLAQGAKNIQYF,TRBJ2-4,TRBD1,TRBV7-9,15
CATSENRGQNYGYTF,TRBJ1-2,TRBD1,TRBV15,15
CASVGGIETQYF,TRBJ2-5,.,TRBV7-6,12
CASAALAGAMNEQFF,TRBJ2-1,TRBD2,TRBV6-4,15
CASTSWGQGLNTEAFF,TRBJ1-1,TRBD1,TRBV16,16
CASSWPEGLPETGELFF,TRBJ2-2,.,TRBV5-1,17
CSVDRENTGELFF,TRBJ2-2,.,TRBV29-1,13
CASSPGPAGGYGYTF,TRBJ1-2,.,TRBV19,15
CASSLEIGISSSSYEQYF,TRBJ2-7,.,TRBV7-6,18
CASTVAYNEQFF,TRBJ2-1,.,TRBV7-9,12
CASSLNGLAYEQYF,TRBJ2-7,.,TRBV27,14
CASSFQGADVSPLHF,TRBJ1-6,TRBD1,TRBV7-6,15
CASRFTGFAYTEQFF,TRBJ2-1,.,TRBV6-5,15
CASSAPSGGFPMLLFF,TRBJ1-4,TRBD1,TRBV28,16
CASSPAAGDTQYF,TRBJ2-3,.,TRBV7-9,13